This paragraph reports one T cell receptor (beta chain). Its cognate antigen has yet to be identified. The data belong to a study of T cells expressing NK-cell markers (TCRdb year 2020). Context from the whole study: TCR beta-chain repertoires were profiled in sorted CD3+CD56+NKG2C+, CD3+CD56+NKG2C- and CD3+CD56-NKG2C+ T-cell subsets from roughly eight donors. Of the eight sequenced donors, seven were found to be HCMV-seropositive and one was found to be HCMV-seronegative. Randomly selected healthy volunteers, three men and five women, were used as the eight sequenced donors. Sequencing of the libraries produced 2 x 150 bp reads on Illumina HiSeq 2000/2500, MiSeq or NextSeq.

What the research found in general, with its limitations: In six donors, the dominant CD3+CD56+NKG2C+ clonotypes were among the top 10 CD8+ clonotypes and accounted for about 1.0-7.5% of CD8+ T cells. Whether the expanded NKG2C-expressing T cell clones were specific for HCMV antigens remained unclear. Those dominant clonotypes were again the most abundant among CD3+CD56-NKG2C+ cells in a handful of donors, at about 28.3-60.1%.

The instrument was an Illumina HiSeq 2000. TCR beta cDNA libraries were made by 5'RACE template switching that added a universal primer site and unique molecular identifiers. Synthesis of cDNA was primed from the TCR beta constant segment and was followed by two consecutive PCR amplification steps. The study's own analysis went as follows. MIGEC was used to demultiplex reads and group reads by UMI, and MiTCR was used to assemble and quantify clonotypes. To remove erroneous sequences, TCR cDNA sequences were retained only when supported by two or more reads. The tcR package was used for downstream repertoire analysis, and clonotypes were matched between fractions using CDR3 nucleotide sequence together with V segment. VDJmatch was used to annotate antigen specificity against VDJdb, with one amino acid substitution allowed in CDR3. TCRdb reanalyzed the reads, keeping one entry per CDR3 protein sequence and omitting DNA. The V and J calls were determined by TCRdb, not by the authors. The sample has 350,000 to 450,000 distinct CDR3 sequences on record. The ten largest clones capture about 5.2% of the sample.

HCMV-specific IgG was detected in serum with a commercial ELISA kit to determine HCMV serostatus. Ficoll density gradient centrifugation was used to isolate peripheral blood mononuclear cells from blood. The CDR3 starts with the cysteine, ends with the phenylalanine, and has 16 residues. No DNA is given. CDR1 SGHDT and CDR2 YYEEEE were looked up in the germline V gene. This chain joins TRBV5-6 to TRBJ1-5; as DNA is missing, the TRBD1 call by TCRdb cannot be tested. This clonotype originated in a man aged 18 to 70 in good health. The sequenced sample consisted of blood T cells: a sorted CD56 or NKG2C T cell subset, CD4+ or CD8+ T cells, or bulk PBMC T cells (not recorded which). The CDR3 is CASSSRDRGINQPQHF. Here the CDR3 is joined to the reference TRBV5-6 and TRBJ1-5 genes, and the full variable domain is: DAGVTQSPTHLIKTRGQQVTLRCSPKSGHDTVSWYQQALGQGPQFIFQYYEEEERQRGNFPDRFSGHQFPNYSSELNVNALLLGDSALYLCASSSRDRGINQPQHFGDGTRLSIL.